The T cell receptor beta chain described here comes from a study of T-cell memory formation after mild COVID-19. Study observations and caveats: Memory from before infection featured some responding clones, which suggests cross-reactive memory joined. Contracting CD4+ clones were located mainly in CM and EM, and CD8+ clones in EMRA.

Germline values: CDR1 ENHRY, CDR2 SYGVKD. Trimming removed 3 bases at V and 6 bases at J, with 22 bases between. CDR3 length equals 17 residues. cDNA libraries for TCR alpha and TCR beta, carrying sample barcodes and UMIs, came from 5'RACE with constant-segment primers. TCRdb used MiXCR to reprocess the 5' RACE reads, holding one entry per CDR3 protein. Seen here are around 470,000 distinct CDR3 sequences, 20% observed once, and the top ten hold about 8.1%. On this clonotype itself: Its target is unknown.

The TCR sequence derives from an adult woman who had mild COVID-19 (a few samples of this study predate the infection). Cell type and time point are not known. The sequencing sample was made of PBMCs or a T cell subset sorted from them (not recorded which). This rearrangement joins TRBV10-3 to TRBJ2-3, with D perhaps matching TRBD2 (5 bases). The CDR3 region has the DNA TGTGCCATCAGTGAAGGAGTTGGAGGAAGTGCATCGGATACGCAGTATTTT. This codes for CAISEGVGGSASDTQYF.